These T cell receptor beta chains were read from a single sample in a study of control samples from healthy donors and cancer patients. Assay: immunoSEQ multiplex PCR; the TCRdb copy retains only in-frame clones and omits some. This specimen shows about 200,000 clones; the ten leading clones hold roughly 2.2%. Sequencing input: blood. The source of these receptors is a young woman in good health. CDR3s include the opening cysteine and the closing phenylalanine or tryptophan. D genes are given only for firm matches.

>-|TRBJ1-5|TRBV30
TGTGCCTGGAGTGCGAGTGGAGATCAGCCCCAGCATTTT
CAWSASGDQPQHF
>-|TRBJ1-1|TRBV5-1
TGCGCCAGCAGCTTGGCCGGGGTTAAGGGCACTGAAGCTTTCTTT
CASSLAGVKGTEAFF
>-|TRBJ2-4|TRBV2
TGTGCCAGCATAGGAGGTCCTGCCAAAAACATTCAGTACTTC
CASIGGPAKNIQYF
>TRBD2|TRBJ2-3|TRBV9
TGTGCCAGCAGCGTGCGGGGGGCCGCTAGCACAGATACGCAGTATTTT
CASSVRGAASTDTQYF
>-|TRBJ1-5|TRBV4-2
TGTGCCAGCTCCAGCTCCCGAAGCCCCCAGCATTTT
CASSSSRSPQHF
>-|TRBJ2-5|TRBV6-2/TRBV6-3
TGTGCCAGCAGTTACCGGCGCGGCCTCTTGTTCCAAGAGACCCAGTACTTC
CASSYRRGLLFQETQYF
>TRBD1|TRBJ2-2|TRBV28
TGTCTTACAGGGGGCGAAAGCACCGGGGAGCTGTTTTTT
CLTGGESTGELFF
>-|TRBJ1-5|TRBV27
TGTGCCAGCAGTATAGGGGGGCGGCCCCAGCATTTT
CASSIGGRPQHF
>-|TRBJ2-3|TRBV30
TGTGCCTGGAGTGTAGGAAACGCAGATACGCAGTATTTT
CAWSVGNADTQYF
>-|TRBJ1-1|TRBV6-2/TRBV6-3
TGTGCCAGCAGTTACTGGCGGGGAGCTGAAGCTTTCTTT
CASSYWRGAEAFF
>TRBD1|TRBJ1-1|TRBV11-2
TGTGCCAGCAGCCTTACAGGGGCCCCGAACACTGAAGCTTTCTTT
CASSLTGAPNTEAFF
>-|TRBJ1-2|TRBV19
TGTGCCAGTAGTGGCTCGTCCACTAACTATGGCTACACCTTC
CASSGSSTNYGYTF
>TRBD1|TRBJ1-5|TRBV3-1/TRBV3-2
TGTGCCAGCAGCCACAGGGGGGCTAATCAGCCCCAGCATTTT
CASSHRGANQPQHF
>-|TRBJ1-5|TRBV6-5
TGTGCCAGCAGTTGGTCGATCAATCAGCCCCAGCATTTT
CASSWSINQPQHF
>TRBD1|TRBJ1-4|TRBV5-1
TGCGCCAGCAGCCGGGAGGGACAGGCAACTAATGAAAAACTGTTTTTT
CASSREGQATNEKLFF
>-|TRBJ1-1|TRBV28
TGTGCCAGCAGTTCCCCAAAGGGTGAGGCTTTCTTT
CASSSPKGEAFF
>-|TRBJ1-6|TRBV6-5
TGTGCCAGCAGTTACTCCCTGGGTAATTCACCCCTCCACTTT
CASSYSLGNSPLHF
>-|TRBJ1-1|TRBV12-3/TRBV12-4
TGTGCCAGCAGATCGGTTGGGACTGAAGCTTTCTTT
CASRSVGTEAFF
>-|TRBJ1-3|TRBV12-3/TRBV12-4
TGTGCCAGCAGTTTCCTCTATGGAAACACCATATATTTT
CASSFLYGNTIYF
>-|TRBJ1-2|TRBV9
TGTGCCAGCGGGGGTTCCGGGACGGGCTACACCTTC
CASGGSGTGYTF
>-|TRBJ1-5|TRBV5-4
TGTGCCAGCAGCTTGGAGGGAGGGGATCAGCCCCAGCATTTT
CASSLEGGDQPQHF
>-|TRBJ1-5|TRBV19
TGTGCCAGTAGTGTCCAGACTCCTAGGCCCCAGCATTTT
CASSVQTPRPQHF
>-|TRBJ1-4|TRBV6-5
TGTGCCAGCAGTCGACAGAATGAAAAACTGTTTTTT
CASSRQNEKLFF
>TRBD1|TRBJ1-1|TRBV7-2
TGTGCCAGCAGCTTAGTGACAGGGTGGACTGAAGCTTTCTTT
CASSLVTGWTEAFF
>TRBD1|TRBJ2-7|TRBV9
TGTGCCAGCAGCGTAGGCAGGGGGAGCGAGCAGTACTTC
CASSVGRGSEQYF